This T cell receptor (beta chain) was found in a study of CD8 T cells in Susac syndrome. Peripheral blood CD8+ and CD4+ T cells were profiled by TCR beta sequencing. As controls, healthy donors matched for age and sex were used. While CD8+ and CD4+ T cells were isolated negatively, TEMRA cells were enriched by FACS. Germline loops: CDR1 SGHAT, CDR2 FQNNGV. The V and J ends lost 2 bases and 4 bases, in that order; junction bases with no gene match: 2. The CDR3 is made up of 13 amino acids. RNA totalling roughly 0.45 to 1 ug underwent reverse transcription with random hexamers. With immunoSEQ multiplex PCR, TCR beta CDR3 was amplified across 54 Vbeta and 13 Jbeta. MiXCR, run by TCRdb on the immunoSEQ multiplex PCR reads, gives a single entry per CDR3 protein. The table lists roughly 120,000 distinct CDR3 sequences, roughly 94% of them singletons.

The TCR was taken from a human donor in good health. The chain recombines TRBV11-2 with TRBJ2-7, with 7 bases lining up with TRBD1. Material: CD4+ T cells from PBMCs. CDR3 sequence (DNA): TGTGCCAGCAGCTTACACAGGGGATACGAGCAGTACTTC. It specifies CASSLHRGYEQYF.